This T cell receptor (beta chain) was identified during a study of T cell repertoires in cytomegalovirus infection. Study at large: CMV infection plus the matching HLA type was flagged by public TCR beta signatures.

Germline lookup yields CDR1 MDHEN and CDR2 SYDVKM. V gave up 6 bases and J gave up 0 bases; unmatched junction bases: 5. CDR3 length: 16 amino acids. Study-level points and caveats: HLA-C-restricted, CMV-specific TCR beta clonotypes were dominant ex vivo. Of the TCR beta families, the public ones yielded a cumulative frequency that identified carriers of CMV plus the relevant HLA.

This clonotype was detected only a few times. No antigen is known for it. MiXCR, run by TCRdb on the reads, gives a single entry per CDR3 protein. The profile shows about 300,000 distinct CDR3 sequences, about 25% of them singletons. The sequencing input was PBMCs. This TCR derives from a human donor in good health (CMV status not recorded). Some clones in this sample may be carry-over from other donors' samples. This chain joins TRBV28 and TRBJ2-5; the match to TRBD2 covers 12 bases. The CDR3 protein is CASSFTSGGYQETQYF. CDR3 DNA: TGTGCCAGCAGCTTCACTAGCGGGGGGTACCAAGAGACCCAGTACTTC.